What follows are 18 T cell receptor beta chains derived from one specimen sequenced in a study of blood T cells in healthy people across ages. The use of a sample-barcoded 5' primer and a J-beta primer mix characterized a second PCR of roughly 6 to 12 cycles. From the 5' RACE reads, TCRdb called clonotypes with MiXCR, one entry per CDR3 protein. Of fewer than 2 million distinct CDR3 sequences detected, about two fifths appear once; the ten largest clones hold roughly 23%. What was sequenced was blood. Receptors were obtained from a human donor in good health.

This clonotype was seen just once. This chain joins TRBV6-2 or TRBV6-3 and TRBJ1-2; D may be TRBD1 (5 bases). The CDR3 is 12 residues long. V lost 2 bases and J 7 bases, leaving 8 bases between the germline ends. The germline V gene has CDR1 MNHEY and CDR2 SVGEGT. CDR3 bases: TGTGCCAGCAGTTACGGGGCGAGTGGCTACACCTTC. It codes for CASSYGASGYTF.

This clonotype has a handful of counts. The genes are TRBV5-1 and TRBJ2-1; the D call may be TRBD1 or TRBD2 (5 bases each). Deletions cut 1 base from V and 3 bases from J, with 11 bases between. CDR3 size: 15 residues. Germline-derived CDR1 and CDR2 are SGHRS and YFSETQ. This chain's CDR3 is CASSLLVGDYNEQFF. The CDR3 bases are TGCGCCAGCAGCTTGTTGGTGGGGGACTACAATGAGCAGTTCTTC.

V is TRBV29-1 and J is TRBJ1-1; 8 bases map to TRBD1. Unmatched junction bases numbered 10, after V lost 3 bases and J lost 4 bases. The length of the CDR3 is 15 residues. Germline V gene sequence: CDR1 SQVTM, CDR2 ANQGSEA. The CDR3 here is CSVEGQGAVSTEAFF. The CDR3 DNA is TGCAGCGTTGAGGGCCAGGGGGCGGTGAGCACTGAAGCTTTCTTT.

This clonotype was observed a few times. The chain couples TRBV4-1 to TRBJ2-3; D is unresolved. V was pared by 4 bases and J by 2 bases, with 10 bases between. Germline V CDR1 and CDR2: MGHRA, YSYEKL. The CDR3 totals 14 residues. The CDR3 sequence: CASSRGPNTDTQYF. In nucleotides, the CDR3 is TGCGCCAGCAGCCGAGGACCCAACACAGATACGCAGTATTTT.

This clonotype occurred a few times. Just one base apart from a much larger clone, this may be a read error. The V call is TRBV6-1, the J call TRBJ2-3, with D possibly matching TRBD1 (6 bases). V lost 6 bases, J lost 2 bases, and 12 bases lay in between. CDR3 length equals 14 residues. Germline CDR1 MNHNS, CDR2 SASEGT. For the CDR3, the DNA is TGTGCCAGCAGGGACGGACAGTTCACAGATACGCAGTATTTT. Encoded protein: CASRDGQFTDTQYF.

This clonotype has more than one count but fewer than ten. The gene calls are TRBV7-9 and TRBJ2-7, with TRBD2 identical over 8 bases. CDR1 and CDR2 (germline): SEHNR, FQNEAQ (reference sequence). This CDR3 is 16 amino acids long. J gave up 8 bases and V 3 bases, and 15 bases lay outside the gene matches. The DNA for the CDR3 is TGTGCCAGCAGCTTGCTCAGCGGGGGTAACTTTTACAAGCAGTACTTC. Protein: CASSLLSGGNFYKQYF.

V and J are TRBV2 and TRBJ2-7; D not resolved. The germline CDR1 and CDR2 sequences are SNHLY and FYNNEI. The CDR3 consists of 12 residues. With 8 bases removed from V and 6 bases from J, the gap between germline ends came to 14 bases. CDR3 DNA sequence: TGTGCCAGCCTAGGTGATTCGAGCGAGCAGTACTTC. It translates to CASLGDSSEQYF.

The rearrangement uses TRBV7-2 and TRBJ1-4; 8 positions agree with TRBD1. Germline V gene sequence: CDR1 SGHTA, CDR2 FQGNSA. The CDR3 is 15 residues long. The V and J ends lost 5 bases and 7 bases, in that order; junction bases with no gene match: 9. The CDR3 DNA reads TGTGCCAGCAGCCGCCAGGGGGCTTCGCGTGAAAAACTGTTTTTT. As protein: CASSRQGASREKLFF.

This chain's CDR3 is CSARSSSGLALNEQYF. DNA of the CDR3: TGCAGTGCTAGATCCTCCTCCGGACTAGCGCTAAATGAGCAGTACTTC. The chain combines TRBV20-1 with TRBJ2-1; 9 nucleotides line up with TRBD2. The better agreement between TRBJ2-7 and the DNA end casts doubt on the J call. The CDR3 is made up of 16 amino acids. Germline CDR1 and CDR2: DFQATT and SNEGSKA (reference sequence).

The chain recombines TRBV6-2 or TRBV6-3 with TRBJ2-7, with 7 nucleotides matching TRBD1. Germline values: CDR1 MNHEY, CDR2 SVGEGT. V was pared by 6 bases and J by 5 bases, with 7 bases of the junction left unmatched. The CDR3 contains 13 residues. The CDR3 coding sequence is TGTGCCAGCAGGGATACAGGGGATCACGAGCAGTACTTC. Protein sequence: CASRDTGDHEQYF.

This clonotype was detected a few times. The rearrangement uses TRBV5-1 and TRBJ2-5; D may match TRBD1 or TRBD2 (5 bases each). The CDR3 has 14 amino acids. V lost 0 bases and J lost 5, with 11 bases in between. The germline CDR1 and CDR2 sequences are SGHRS and YFSETQ. Written as DNA, the CDR3 is TGCGCCAGCAGCTTGGCCGGGGCGTGGGAGACCCAGTACTTC. Its protein is CASSLAGAWETQYF.

The DNA for the CDR3 is TGCAGCGTTATAGCGGGGGCCATCAATGAGCAGTTCTTC. This translates into CSVIAGAINEQFF. The V call is TRBV29-1, the J call TRBJ2-1; 9 bases are a match to TRBD2. CDR1 is SQVTM and CDR2 is ANQGSEA in the germline V gene. Unmatched junction bases numbered 5, after V lost 5 bases and J lost 6 bases. The CDR3 is 13 residues long.

This clonotype was seen a few times. The gene calls are TRBV20-1 and TRBJ2-5, with TRBD2 matching over 8 bases. CDR3 size: 15 residues. From germline, CDR1 is DFQATT and CDR2 SNEGSKA (reference sequence). With V trimmed by 6 bases and J by 5 bases, 14 bases remained unmatched. CDR3 in amino acids: CSAEHLSGGGETQYF. DNA for the CDR3: TGCAGTGCGGAGCACCTAAGCGGGGGAGGGGAGACCCAGTACTTC.

The CDR3 coding sequence is TGTGCCAGTACCACGACAGGGAGCACCGGGGAGCTGTTTTTT. Translation gives CASTTTGSTGELFF. The chain is built from TRBV19 and TRBJ2-2; 7 bases agree with TRBD1. V was clipped by 7 bases and J by 4 bases; unmatched bases: 6. Germline CDR1 reads LNHDA; CDR2 reads SQIVND (reference sequence). CDR3 size: 14 residues. The full variable domain, completed using reference TRBV19 and TRBJ2-2, is DGGITQSPKYLFRKEGQNVTLSCEQNLNHDAMYWYRQDPGQGLRLIYYSQIVNDFQKGDIAEGYSVSREKKESFPLTVTSAQKNPTAFYLCASTTTGSTGELFFGEGSRLTVL.

The chain combines TRBV14 with TRBJ1-2, with 7 bases identical to TRBD1. The V gene's germline CDR1 is SGHDN and CDR2 FVKESK. The V segment lost 0 bases and the J segment 7 bases; nucleotides outside the gene matches: 5. The CDR3 extends over 14 amino acids. For the CDR3, the DNA is TGTGCCAGCAGCCAAGACAGACAGGGAAGTGGCTACACCTTC. Translated, it gives CASSQDRQGSGYTF. The full variable domain, in which reference TRBV14 and TRBJ1-2 provide the parts outside the CDR3, is EAGVTQFPSHSVIEKGQTVTLRCDPISGHDNLYWYRRVMGKEIKFLLHFVKESKQDESGMPNNRFLAERTGGTYSTLKVQPAELEDSGVYFCASSQDRQGSGYTFGSGTRLTVV.

The chain joins TRBV28 to TRBJ1-1; D perhaps matches TRBD1 (6 bases). From germline, CDR1 is MDHEN and CDR2 SYDVKM. The CDR3 spans 16 residues. Trimming removed 5 bases at V and 3 bases at J, with 19 bases between. The CDR3 DNA reads as TGTGCCAGCAGTGCTAACCATTGGGGGGCGGACACTGAAGCTTTCTTT. It codes for CASSANHWGADTEAFF.

This clonotype has only a few counts. The chain employs TRBV20-1 and TRBJ1-5; TRBD1 aligns across 7 bases. This CDR3 spans 17 amino acids. Looked up from germline, CDR1 is DFQATT and CDR2 is SNEGSKA (reference sequence). V was pared by 2 bases and J by 2 bases, with 12 bases of the junction left unmatched. Written as DNA, the CDR3 is TGCAGTGCTAGAATCACAGGGGCCAATTGGGGCAATCAGCCCCAGCATTTT. Translated: CSARITGANWGNQPQHF.

For the CDR3, the DNA is TGTGCCTGGAGTTGGGACAGGGGGAATCAGCCCCAGCATTTT. Translated: CAWSWDRGNQPQHF. The chain uses TRBV30 and TRBJ1-5, with 11 positions matching TRBD1. This CDR3 has 14 amino acids. After removal of 2 bases from V and 4 bases from J, the junction contained 1 base not matched to a gene. Germline V gene sequence: CDR1 GTSNPN, CDR2 SVGIG (reference sequence).